The source of this TCR beta chain is a study of breast tumors, draining lymph nodes, adjacent tissues. This clonotype was found many times. What it binds is not known. The lymph nodes were axillary draining lymph nodes from breast cancer patients. TCRdb recomputed calls from the multiplex PCR reads with MiXCR, one row per CDR3 protein. The sample has some 130,000 distinct CDR3 sequences, 15% to 20% seen once. Overall study results and limits: Compared with basal-like, luminal-like tumors shared significantly more repertoire with nontumor tissue. Findings are consistent with lymph node origin and intratumoral expansion of most tumor T cells.

The germline CDR1 and CDR2 sequences are SGHVS and FQNEAQ. Trimming left V 3 bases short and J 2 bases short, with 10 bases between. The CDR3 consists of 14 residues. The TCR originated in a female donor with breast cancer. Some clones in this sample may be carry-over from other donors' samples. The sample was axillary lymph node tissue. The rearrangement uses TRBV7-8 and TRBJ2-5; a possible D gene is TRBD1 (5 bases). The chain's CDR3 is CASSFIQGQETQYF. CDR3 sequence (DNA): TGTGCCAGCAGCTTTATCCAGGGACAAGAGACCCAGTACTTC. Using reference TRBV7-8 and TRBJ2-5 for the parts outside the CDR3, the full variable domain is GAGVSQSPRYKVAKRGQDVALRCDPISGHVSLFWYQQALGQGPEFLTYFQNEAQLDKSGLPSDRFFAERPEGSVSTLKIQRTQQEDSAVYLCASSFIQGQETQYFGPGTRLLVL.